The entry that follows covers one T cell receptor (beta chain) sequence. This CDR3 has 17 residues. V was clipped by 3 bases and J by 4 bases; unmatched bases: 7. Germline values: CDR1 MGHRA, CDR2 YSYEKL. This sample was taken from a study of blood T cell repertoires in COVID-19. Across the whole study: Acute-phase and convalescent COVID-19 samples originated in the United States, Italy and Spain. Sources were T cells, B-cell-depleted T cells, or PBMCs; the material itself was cDNA or gDNA.

Original processing methods: Amplification of reference gene primers was used by the study to estimate nucleated cell counts. TCRdb's table, derived via immunoSEQ multiplex PCR, lists solely in-frame clones and lacks some. Clonal size and the V and J genes are those of that table, whereas D and trimming came from the DNA. The table lists some 250,000 clones, approximately 80% of them singletons. The receptor was isolated from a woman older than 75 with acute or convalescent COVID-19. The chain links TRBV4-1 to TRBJ1-4; 11 nucleotides align to TRBD1. The source material was peripheral blood. The CDR3 DNA reads TGCGCCAGCAGCCAGACGGACAGGGGGCCTTATAATGAAAAACTGTTTTTT. This encodes CASSQTDRGPYNEKLFF.